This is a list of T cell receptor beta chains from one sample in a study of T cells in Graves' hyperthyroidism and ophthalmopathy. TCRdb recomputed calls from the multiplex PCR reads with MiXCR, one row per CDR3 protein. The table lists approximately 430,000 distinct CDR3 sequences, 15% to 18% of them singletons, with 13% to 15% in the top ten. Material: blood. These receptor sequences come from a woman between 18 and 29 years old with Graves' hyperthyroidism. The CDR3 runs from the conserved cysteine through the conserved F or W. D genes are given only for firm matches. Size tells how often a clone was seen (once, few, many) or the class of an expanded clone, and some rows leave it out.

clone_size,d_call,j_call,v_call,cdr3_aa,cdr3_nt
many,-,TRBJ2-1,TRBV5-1,CASSLGGSNNEQFF,TGCGCCAGCAGCTTGGGGGGCAGCAACAATGAGCAGTTCTTC
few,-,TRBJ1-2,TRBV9,CASSLGNRGDGYTF,TGTGCCAGCAGCCTAGGGAATCGGGGCGATGGCTACACCTTC
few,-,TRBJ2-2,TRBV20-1,CSARDSGTGLNTGELFF,TGCAGTGCTAGAGATTCAGGAACAGGACTGAACACCGGGGAGCTGTTTTTT
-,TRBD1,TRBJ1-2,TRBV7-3,CASPTGDRPVYEGYTF,TGTGCCAGCCCCACAGGGGACAGGCCCGTATACGAGGGCTACACCTTC
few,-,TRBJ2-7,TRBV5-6,CASSLDRVNEQYF,TGTGCCAGCAGCTTGGACAGGGTCAACGAGCAGTACTTC
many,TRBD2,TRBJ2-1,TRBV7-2,CASSRRTSGPSSYNEQFF,TGTGCCAGCAGCCGACGGACTAGCGGGCCGAGCTCCTACAATGAGCAGTTCTTC
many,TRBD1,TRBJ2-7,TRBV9,CASSAGGEQYF,TGTGCCAGCAGCGCAGGGGGCGAGCAGTACTTC
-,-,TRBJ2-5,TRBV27,CASSHPPETQYF,TGTGCCAGCAGCCACCCTCCGGAGACCCAGTACTTC
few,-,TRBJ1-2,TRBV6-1,CASRSRVSGYTF,TGTGCCAGCCGTAGCCGGGTGAGTGGCTACACCTTC
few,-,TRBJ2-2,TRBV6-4,CASSESHTGELFF,TGTGCCAGCAGTGAGTCCCACACCGGGGAGCTGTTTTTT
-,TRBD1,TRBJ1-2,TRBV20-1,CSAILPTGGYTF,TGCAGTGCAATTCTCCCGACAGGGGGCTACACCTTC
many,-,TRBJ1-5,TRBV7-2,CASSLDSVGPQHF,TGTGCCAGCAGCTTAGACTCCGTGGGACCCCAGCATTTT
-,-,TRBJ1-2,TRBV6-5,CASSYSGQLNYGYTF,TGTGCCAGCAGTTACTCTGGACAGCTTAACTATGGCTACACCTTC
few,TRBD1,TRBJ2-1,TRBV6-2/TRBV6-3,CASSYTRDSNEQFF,TGTGCCAGCAGTTACACGAGGGACAGCAATGAGCAGTTCTTC
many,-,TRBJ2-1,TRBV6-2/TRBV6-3,CASSRDWGTNEQFF,TGTGCCAGCAGCCGGGACTGGGGTACGAATGAGCAGTTCTTC
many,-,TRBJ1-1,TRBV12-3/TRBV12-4,CASSLRGSGTEAFF,TGTGCCAGCAGTTTACGGGGGAGCGGCACTGAAGCTTTCTTT
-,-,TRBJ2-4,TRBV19,CASSSEGPILAKNIQYF,TGTGCCAGTAGTAGCGAGGGGCCCATCCTCGCCAAAAACATTCAGTACTTC
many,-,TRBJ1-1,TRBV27,CASSTRTAMNTEAFF,TGTGCCAGCAGTACTAGGACAGCAATGAACACTGAAGCTTTCTTT
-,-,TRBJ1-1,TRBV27,CASSLAGKGNTEAFF,TGTGCCAGCAGTTTAGCTGGCAAGGGGAACACTGAAGCTTTCTTT
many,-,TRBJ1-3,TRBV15,CATSRERGGSGNTIYF,TGTGCCACCAGCAGAGAGAGGGGAGGATCTGGAAACACCATATATTTT
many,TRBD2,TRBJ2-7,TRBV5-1,CASSLAGGLAERYEQYF,TGCGCCAGCAGCTTGGCCGGCGGGCTAGCGGAGCGCTACGAGCAGTACTTC
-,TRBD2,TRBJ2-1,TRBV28,CASSPLELAGYNEQFF,TGTGCCAGCAGTCCCCTCGAGCTAGCGGGTTACAATGAGCAGTTCTTC
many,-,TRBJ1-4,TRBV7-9,CASSLALGGANEKLFF,TGTGCCAGCAGCTTAGCGTTAGGAGGAGCTAATGAAAAACTGTTTTTT
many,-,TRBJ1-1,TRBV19,CATTSTLNTEAFF,TGTGCCACTACGTCAACCCTGAACACTGAAGCTTTCTTT
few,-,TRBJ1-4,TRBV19,CASSIESEKLFF,TGTGCCAGTAGTATTGAGAGTGAAAAACTGTTTTTT
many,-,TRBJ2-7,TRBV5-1,CASRGIMGEQYF,TGCGCCAGCAGAGGTATAATGGGCGAGCAGTACTTC
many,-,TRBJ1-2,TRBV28,CASTRDRTDGYTF,TGTGCCAGCACCCGGGACCGTACCGACGGCTACACCTTC
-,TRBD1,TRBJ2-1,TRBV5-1,CASSLAWTGVDEQFF,TGCGCCAGCAGCTTGGCGTGGACAGGGGTCGATGAGCAGTTCTTC
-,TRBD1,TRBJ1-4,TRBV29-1,CSTKGGVSEKLFF,TGCAGCACTAAAGGGGGCGTTAGTGAAAAACTGTTTTTT
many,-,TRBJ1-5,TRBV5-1,CASSADVGQPQHF,TGCGCCAGCAGCGCTGACGTGGGGCAGCCCCAGCATTTT
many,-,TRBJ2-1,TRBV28,CASSFEGIREQFF,TGTGCCAGCAGTTTCGAGGGAATCCGGGAGCAGTTCTTC
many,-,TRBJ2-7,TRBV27,CASSVTGNPYEQYF,TGTGCCAGCAGTGTTACAGGGAACCCCTACGAGCAGTACTTC
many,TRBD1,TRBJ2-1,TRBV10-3,CAISVTEWGQGTYNEQFF,TGTGCCATCAGCGTTACCGAGTGGGGACAGGGTACCTACAATGAGCAGTTCTTC
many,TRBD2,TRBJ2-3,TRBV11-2,CASSTLAGTGTDTQYF,TGTGCCAGCAGCACCCTAGCGGGGACGGGCACAGATACGCAGTATTTT
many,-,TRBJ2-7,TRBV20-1,CSARAGQVPYEQYF,TGCAGTGCTAGAGCAGGCCAGGTTCCCTACGAGCAGTACTTC
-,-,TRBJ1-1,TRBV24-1,CATSDPGDTEAFF,TGTGCCACCAGTGATCCGGGGGACACTGAAGCTTTCTTT
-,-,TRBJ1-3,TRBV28,CASRTDGSSGNTIYF,TGTGCCAGCAGGACGGACGGAAGCTCTGGAAACACCATATATTTT
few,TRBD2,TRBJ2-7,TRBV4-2,CASSQVSGSGPYEQYF,TGTGCCAGCAGCCAAGTTAGCGGGAGTGGGCCCTACGAGCAGTACTTC
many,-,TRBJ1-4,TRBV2,CASSEAVHSTNEKLFF,TGTGCCAGCAGTGAAGCGGTCCATTCAACTAATGAAAAACTGTTTTTT
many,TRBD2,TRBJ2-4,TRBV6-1,CASSPSGGAKNIQYF,TGTGCCAGCAGTCCCTCGGGGGGAGCCAAAAACATTCAGTACTTC
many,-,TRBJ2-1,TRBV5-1,CASSSGRTGNEQFF,TGCGCCAGCAGCTCGGGACGGACTGGCAATGAGCAGTTCTTC
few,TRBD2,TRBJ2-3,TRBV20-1,CSAGTSGSTDTQYF,TGCAGTGCTGGGACTAGCGGGTCCACAGATACGCAGTATTTT
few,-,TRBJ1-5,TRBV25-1,CASSENGNQPQHF,TGTGCCAGCAGTGAGAACGGCAATCAGCCCCAGCATTTT
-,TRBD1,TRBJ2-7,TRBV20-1,CSARDRGDRGPPYEQYF,TGCAGTGCTAGAGATCGAGGCGACAGGGGGCCCCCTTACGAGCAGTACTTC
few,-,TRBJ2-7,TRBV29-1,CSVGQSYEQYF,TGCAGCGTTGGGCAATCCTACGAGCAGTACTTC
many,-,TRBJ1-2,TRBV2,CASSEAGYGYTF,TGTGCCAGCAGTGAAGCTGGTTATGGCTACACCTTC
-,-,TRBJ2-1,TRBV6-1,CASIQLGGNEQFF,TGTGCCAGCATCCAATTGGGGGGCAATGAGCAGTTCTTC
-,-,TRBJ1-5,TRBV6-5,CASSYSQPSRTGQPQHF,TGTGCCAGCAGTTACTCGCAGCCCAGTCGCACTGGGCAGCCCCAGCATTTT